This T cell receptor (beta chain) was obtained from a study of T cell repertoires in cytomegalovirus infection. Study details: Selection of CMV epitopes for the study included recently identified HLA-C-restricted and well-studied HLA-B-restricted ones. Indicated by public TCR beta signatures were CMV infection and matching HLA type. Study observations and caveats: Cumulative public TCR beta family frequency identified carriers of CMV plus the relevant HLA. Predominance within the ex vivo response was attributable to HLA-C-restricted CMV-specific TCR beta clonotypes.

This clonotype was counted between two and nine times. Its antigen is still unknown. In TCRdb, the reads were re-called with MiXCR into one record per CDR3 protein. This sample has around 430,000 distinct CDR3 sequences, with approximately 40% found just once. The sequence was obtained from a human donor in good health (CMV status not recorded). Some clones in this sample may be carry-over from other donors' samples. The sequenced sample was cultured PBMCs, obtained from culture after CMV antigen stimulation.

Here the CDR3 reads CASSSLVDRQYEQYF. CDR3 DNA: TGTGCCAGCAGCTCTCTCGTGGACAGACAATACGAGCAGTACTTC. The rearrangement links TRBV27 to TRBJ2-7; D perhaps matches TRBD1 (6 bases). V lost 6 bases and J lost 4, with 19 bases in between. The CDR3 totals 15 residues. CDR1 and CDR2 (germline): MNHEY, SMNVEV (reference sequence).